This T cell receptor (beta chain) was identified during a study of cytomegalovirus exposure and HLA in healthy donors. For the study at large: Around 83% of approximately 400 genotyped donors fell in the Caucasian-associated ancestry cluster. Study-wide results and caveats: Per a prior analysis, the majority of TCR beta V segments were productive roughly 87% or roughly 30% of the time. Specific recognition of CMV antigens was confirmed in vitro for a few chains (all CMV-associated).

About this clone: Its antigen is unidentified.

Primers included in the PCR were 60 Vbeta and 13 Jbeta primers. The table came from immunoSEQ multiplex PCR; TCRdb's copy has only in-frame clones and leaves some out. This sample yields about 170,000 clones, of which 70% to 90% are seen a single time; 2.5% to 3% belongs to the top ten. This CDR3 comprises 17 residues. Per the germline V gene, CDR1 is LGHNA and CDR2 is YNFKEQ. V lost 0 bases, J lost 7 bases, and 10 bases stayed unmatched. The sequence was obtained from a man aged 30 to 45 in good health and CMV-seropositive. Material: PBMCs. This chain connects TRBV4-2 to TRBJ2-2, with TRBD1 matching 8 bases. CDR3 amino acids: CASSQDTARGQGGELFF. CDR3 in DNA: TGTGCCAGCAGCCAAGACACGGCCAGGGGGCAGGGCGGGGAGCTGTTTTTT.